The next 10 T cell receptor beta chains were all read from a single sample in a study of T-cell memory formation after mild COVID-19. MiXCR, applied by TCRdb to the 5' RACE reads, yields one record per CDR3 protein. The sample lists hundreds of thousands of distinct CDR3 sequences; about 18% were seen once. The sequencing input was PBMCs or a T cell subset sorted from them (not recorded which). These receptors all come from an adult woman who had mild COVID-19 (a few samples of this study predate the infection). Cell type and time point are not known.

This CDR3 reads CASSPDQGYYEQYF. The CDR3 DNA sequence: TGCGCCAGCAGCCCCGATCAGGGTTACTACGAGCAGTACTTC. The chain joins TRBV5-1 to TRBJ2-7, with a weak D call TRBD1 (5 bases). Germline V gives CDR1 SGHRS, CDR2 YFSETQ. The V end was cut by 4 bases, the J end by 3 bases, with 14 bases between. The length of the CDR3 is 14 residues.

This clonotype showed up just a few times. The chain is built from TRBV2 and TRBJ2-1, with D uncertain. Germline assignment: CDR1 SNHLY and CDR2 FYNNEI. The V end lost 0 bases, the J end lost 4 bases, and 10 bases lay between the germline ends. The CDR3 loop spans 15 amino acids. The CDR3 bases are TGTGCCAGCAGTGAAGCGCTAGGCCTTTACAATGAGCAGTTCTTC. The encoded protein is CASSEALGLYNEQFF. Full variable domain (outside the CDR3, taken from reference TRBV2 and TRBJ2-1): EPEVTQTPSHQVTQMGQEVILRCVPISNHLYFYWYRQILGQKVEFLVSFYNNEISEKSEIFDDQFSVERPDGSNFTLKIRSTKLEDSAMYFCASSEALGLYNEQFFGPGTRLTVL.

This clonotype turned up a few times. The chain couples TRBV2 to TRBJ1-5; a weak D match, TRBD1 (6 bases). This CDR3 has 15 amino acids. From germline, CDR1 is SNHLY and CDR2 FYNNEI. The V gene lost 3 bases and the J gene lost 6 bases, with 15 bases spanning the gap. The CDR3 DNA reads as TGTGCCAGCAGTGATTTGGGGGGCGGCTTTCAGCCCCAGCATTTT. The encoded protein is CASSDLGGGFQPQHF.

This clonotype was found many times. The chain carries TRBV24-1 and TRBJ1-5; D is unclear. CDR3 size: 16 residues. Germline V lookup: CDR1 KGHDR, CDR2 SFDVKD. V lost 6 bases and J 1 base, leaving 15 bases between the germline ends. The chain's CDR3 is CATSSRRDGSNQPQHF. CDR3 coding DNA: TGTGCCACCAGTTCCAGAAGGGATGGGAGCAATCAGCCCCAGCATTTT.

J is TRBJ1-2 and V is TRBV7-8; TRBD1 is a possible D gene (5 bases). This CDR3 contains 14 residues. V was shortened by 4 bases and J by 3 bases, with 12 bases between the two germline ends. Per the germline V gene, CDR1 is SGHVS and CDR2 is FQNEAQ. The CDR3 nucleotides are TGTGCCAGCAGCTACGATCAGGGTTACTATGGCTACACCTTC. Protein sequence: CASSYDQGYYGYTF.

This sequence joins TRBV7-3 and TRBJ1-1; 9 nucleotides line up with TRBD1. V was clipped by 5 bases and J by 6 bases; unmatched bases: 10. Germline assignment: CDR1 SGHTA and CDR2 FQGTGA. The CDR3 is 15 residues long. The chain's CDR3 is CASSAGQGIRAEAFF. The CDR3 DNA reads as TGTGCCAGCAGCGCCGGACAGGGGATACGGGCTGAAGCTTTCTTT.

This clonotype turned up a few times. The chain carries TRBV2 and TRBJ2-7; D perhaps matches TRBD2 (6 bases). Trimming removed 2 bases from V and 6 bases from J, with 11 bases in between. The CDR3 runs 13 residues. Germline V gene data show CDR1 as SNHLY and CDR2 as FYNNEI. CDR3 residues: CASSETSFGEQYF. The DNA of the CDR3 is TGTGCCAGCAGTGAAACTAGCTTCGGCGAGCAGTACTTC.

V is TRBV6-1 and J is TRBJ2-1; D ambiguous. V shed 3 bases and J shed 5 bases, with 8 bases lying between them. The length of the CDR3 is 13 residues. The germline V gene encodes CDR1 MNHNS and CDR2 SASEGT. The CDR3 nucleotides are TGTGCCAGCAGTGAGGCCCCCCACAATGAGCAGTTCTTC. Its protein is CASSEAPHNEQFF.

V usage is TRBV9 and J usage is TRBJ2-6; D may be TRBD2 (6 bases). CDR1 and CDR2 (germline): SGDLS, YYNGEE. V gave up 7 bases and J gave up 0 bases, with 11 bases separating them. The CDR3 is 15 residues long. This chain's CDR3 is CASGRDSSGANVLTF. CDR3 in DNA: TGTGCCAGCGGGCGGGATAGCTCTGGGGCCAACGTCCTGACTTTC.

This clonotype has a handful of counts. The chain employs TRBV4-1 and TRBJ2-1; 10 nucleotides match TRBD2. This CDR3 is built from 16 residues. J gave up 8 bases and V 0 bases, and 7 bases lay outside the gene matches. The germline CDR1 and CDR2 sequences are MGHRA and YSYEKL. The CDR3 coding sequence is TGCGCCAGCAGCCAAGAGGAAGCGGGGGGGTTCCATGAGCAGTTCTTC. Its translation is CASSQEEAGGFHEQFF.